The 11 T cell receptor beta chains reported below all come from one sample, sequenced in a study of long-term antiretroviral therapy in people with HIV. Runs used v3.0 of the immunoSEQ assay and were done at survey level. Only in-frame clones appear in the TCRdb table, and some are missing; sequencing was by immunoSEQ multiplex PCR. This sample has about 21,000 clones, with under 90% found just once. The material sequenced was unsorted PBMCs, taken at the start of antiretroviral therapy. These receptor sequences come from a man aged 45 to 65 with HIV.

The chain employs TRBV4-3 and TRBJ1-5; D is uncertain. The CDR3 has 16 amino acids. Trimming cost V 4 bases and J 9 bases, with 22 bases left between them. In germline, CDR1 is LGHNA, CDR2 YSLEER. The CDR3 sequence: CASSRPVKDVRRPQHF. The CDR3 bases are TGCGCCAGCAGCCGCCCAGTTAAGGACGTCCGAAGGCCCCAGCATTTT.

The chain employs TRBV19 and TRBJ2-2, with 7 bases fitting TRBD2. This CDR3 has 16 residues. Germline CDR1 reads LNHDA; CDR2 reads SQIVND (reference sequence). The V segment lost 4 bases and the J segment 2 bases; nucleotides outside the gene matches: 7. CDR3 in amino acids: CASSTAGGINTGELFF. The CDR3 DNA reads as TGTGCCAGTAGTACTGCCGGGGGGATTAACACCGGGGAGCTGTTTTTT.

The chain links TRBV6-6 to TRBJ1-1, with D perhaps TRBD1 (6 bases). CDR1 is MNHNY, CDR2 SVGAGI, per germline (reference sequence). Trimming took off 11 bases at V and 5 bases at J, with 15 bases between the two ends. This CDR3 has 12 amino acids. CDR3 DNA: TGTGCCGTCGACCGGGGGCGGACTGAAGCTTTCTTT. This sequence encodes CAVDRGRTEAFF.

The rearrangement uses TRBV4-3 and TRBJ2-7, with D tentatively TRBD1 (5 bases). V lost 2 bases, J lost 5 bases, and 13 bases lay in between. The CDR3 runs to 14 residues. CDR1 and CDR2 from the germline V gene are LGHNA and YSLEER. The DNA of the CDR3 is TGCGCCAGCAGCCAACAAAGGGGAATCAACGAGCAGTACTTC. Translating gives CASSQQRGINEQYF.

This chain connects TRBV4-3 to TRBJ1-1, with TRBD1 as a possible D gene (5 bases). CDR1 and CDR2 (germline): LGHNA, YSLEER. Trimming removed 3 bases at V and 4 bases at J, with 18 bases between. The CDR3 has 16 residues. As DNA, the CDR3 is TGCGCCAGCAGCCACCGGGCGCCGGCCGGGGGCACTGAAGCTTTCTTT. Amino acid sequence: CASSHRAPAGGTEAFF.

The CDR3, as DNA: TGTGCCAGCCGGCGGGGAGACTGGGGCTATGGCTACACCTTC. It codes for CASRRGDWGYGYTF. The J gene is TRBJ1-2, the V gene TRBV7-8; D remains ambiguous. Germline assignment: CDR1 SGHVS and CDR2 FQNEAQ. The germline V and J ends were trimmed by 8 bases and 4 bases, with 17 bases remaining between them. The CDR3 consists of 14 residues.

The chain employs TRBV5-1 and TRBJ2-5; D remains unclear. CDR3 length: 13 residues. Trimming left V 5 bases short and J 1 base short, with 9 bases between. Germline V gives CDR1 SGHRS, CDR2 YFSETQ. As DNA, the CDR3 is TGCGCCAGCAGAAGCCGGATCCAAGAGACCCAGTACTTC. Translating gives CASRSRIQETQYF.

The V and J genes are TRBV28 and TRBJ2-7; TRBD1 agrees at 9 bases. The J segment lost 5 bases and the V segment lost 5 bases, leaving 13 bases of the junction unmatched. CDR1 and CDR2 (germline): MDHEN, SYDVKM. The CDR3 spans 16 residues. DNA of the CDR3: TGTGCCAGCAGTCCAGCTTGGGACAGGGATAACCACGAGCAGTACTTC. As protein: CASSPAWDRDNHEQYF.

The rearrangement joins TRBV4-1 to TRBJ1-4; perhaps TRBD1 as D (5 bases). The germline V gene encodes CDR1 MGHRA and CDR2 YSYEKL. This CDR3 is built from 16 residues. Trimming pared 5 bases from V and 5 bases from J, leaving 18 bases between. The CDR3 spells CASSTQGGHPNEKLFF. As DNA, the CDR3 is TGCGCCAGCAGCACCCAGGGAGGGCACCCAAATGAAAAACTGTTTTTT.

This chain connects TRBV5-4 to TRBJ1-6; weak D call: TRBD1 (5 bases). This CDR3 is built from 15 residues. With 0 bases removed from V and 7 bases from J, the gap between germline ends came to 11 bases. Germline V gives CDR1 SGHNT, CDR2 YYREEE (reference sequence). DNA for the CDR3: TGTGCCAGCAGCTTGGTGGGCAGGGACAATTCACCCCTCCACTTT. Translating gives CASSLVGRDNSPLHF.

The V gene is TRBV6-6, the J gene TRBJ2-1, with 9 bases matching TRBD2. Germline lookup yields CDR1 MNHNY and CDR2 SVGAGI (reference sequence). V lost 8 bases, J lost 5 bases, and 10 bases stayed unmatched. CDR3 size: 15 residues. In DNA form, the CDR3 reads TGTGCCAGCCGCGCTAAGGGGACTAGCAACAATGAGCAGTTCTTC. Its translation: CASRAKGTSNNEQFF.